Listed below are T cell receptor beta chains from one sample, sequenced in a study of T and B cells in COVID-19 patients. TCRdb reprocessed the multiplex PCR reads with MiXCR, giving one entry per CDR3 protein. The data contain about 5,100 distinct CDR3 sequences, roughly 29% of them singletons. The specimen sequenced was blood. These receptors were collected from a human donor with active COVID-19. Both conserved end residues are part of each CDR3. Fields, in order: D gene, V gene, clone size, J gene, CDR3 protein, CDR3 DNA. The D gene is left open where the match is weak. Size tells how often a clone was seen (once, few, many) or the class of an expanded clone, and some rows leave it out.

TRBD1	TRBV19	NA	TRBJ1-2	CASSTTPGQGPYGYTF	TGTGCCAGTAGTACAACGCCGGGACAGGGGCCCTATGGCTACACCTTC
NA	TRBV7-9	NA	TRBJ1-2	CASSGGWGYTF	TGTGCCAGCAGCGGAGGGTGGGGCTACACCTTC
TRBD1	TRBV29-1	medium-sized	TRBJ1-6	CSVASGQGNSPLHF	TGCAGCGTGGCTTCTGGACAGGGGAATTCACCCCTCCACTTT
TRBD2	TRBV6-1	few	TRBJ2-3	CASSSWTSGRVGNTDTQYF	TGTGCCAGCAGTTCCTGGACTAGCGGGAGGGTCGGGAACACAGATACGCAGTATTTT
TRBD2	TRBV7-9	NA	TRBJ2-7	CASSASGLADKSSYEQYF	TGTGCCAGCAGCGCTTCGGGACTAGCGGATAAAAGCTCCTACGAGCAGTACTTC
NA	TRBV5-1	NA	TRBJ1-1	CASTRTENTEAFF	TGCGCCAGCACCCGGACGGAAAACACTGAAGCTTTCTTT
TRBD2	TRBV5-4	few	TRBJ2-5	CASRTGGIQETQYF	TGTGCCAGCAGGACGGGGGGGATCCAAGAGACCCAGTACTTC
TRBD2	TRBV5-4	medium-sized	TRBJ2-5	CASSPFAGGRQETQYF	TGTGCCAGCAGCCCCTTTGCGGGAGGGAGGCAAGAGACCCAGTACTTC
NA	TRBV13	few	TRBJ1-1	CASSPWPGGQQTTEAFF	TGTGCCAGCAGCCCATGGCCGGGTGGGCAGCAGACCACTGAAGCTTTCTTT
NA	TRBV5-6	NA	TRBJ2-5	CASSLGQQAGETQYF	TGTGCCAGCAGCTTGGGGCAACAGGCCGGGGAGACCCAGTACTTC
TRBD1	TRBV20-1	few	TRBJ1-6	CSAGRDRDSSPLHF	TGCAGTGCTGGCCGGGACAGGGACAGTTCACCCCTCCACTTT
NA	TRBV5-6	NA	TRBJ1-1	CASSVGVGGTEAFF	TGTGCCAGCAGCGTAGGGGTGGGCGGCACTGAAGCTTTCTTT
TRBD1	TRBV5-1	NA	TRBJ1-2	CASSPGQGADYGYTF	TGCGCCAGCAGCCCTGGACAGGGGGCAGACTATGGCTACACCTTC
NA	TRBV5-4	medium-sized	TRBJ2-7	CASSLNQQVYEQYF	TGTGCCAGCAGCTTGAATCAACAGGTCTACGAGCAGTACTTC
NA	TRBV19	medium-sized	TRBJ2-1	CASSMGSNEQFF	TGTGCCAGTAGTATGGGCTCTAATGAGCAGTTCTTC
NA	TRBV15	large	TRBJ2-5	CATSRVSAQETQYF	TGTGCCACCAGCAGAGTCAGTGCCCAAGAGACCCAGTACTTC
TRBD1	TRBV12-3/TRBV12-4	few	TRBJ2-2	CASSLDREAGELFF	TGTGCCAGCAGTTTGGACAGGGAGGCCGGGGAGCTGTTTTTT
NA	TRBV6-5	NA	TRBJ1-1	CASSPDVWNTEAFF	TGTGCCAGCAGTCCAGACGTTTGGAACACTGAAGCTTTCTTT
NA	TRBV27	medium-sized	TRBJ1-1	CASRGRQGLNTEAFF	TGTGCCAGCAGGGGACGTCAGGGGTTGAACACTGAAGCTTTCTTT
NA	TRBV11-2	NA	TRBJ2-1	CASSQDGESYNEQFF	TGTGCCAGCAGCCAAGACGGGGAATCCTACAATGAGCAGTTCTTC
NA	TRBV7-9	NA	TRBJ2-1	CASSLADSYYNEQFF	TGTGCCAGCAGCTTAGCGGACAGTTACTACAATGAGCAGTTCTTC
NA	TRBV7-2	NA	TRBJ2-1	CASSLGQPSLGPEQFF	TGTGCCAGCAGCTTAGGCCAGCCATCTTTGGGCCCTGAGCAGTTCTTC